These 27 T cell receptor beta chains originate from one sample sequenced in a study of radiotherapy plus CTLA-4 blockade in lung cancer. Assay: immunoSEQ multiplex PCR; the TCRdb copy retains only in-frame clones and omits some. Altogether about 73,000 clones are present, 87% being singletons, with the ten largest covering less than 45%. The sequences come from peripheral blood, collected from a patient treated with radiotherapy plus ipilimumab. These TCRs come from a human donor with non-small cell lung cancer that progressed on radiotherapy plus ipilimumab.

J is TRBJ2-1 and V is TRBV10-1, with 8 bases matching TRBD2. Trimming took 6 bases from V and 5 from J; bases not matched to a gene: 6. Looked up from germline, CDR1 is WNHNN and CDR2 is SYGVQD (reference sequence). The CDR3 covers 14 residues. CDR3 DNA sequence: TGCGCCAGCAGCCCGGGAGGGGTTAACAATGAGCAGTTCTTC. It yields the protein CASSPGGVNNEQFF.

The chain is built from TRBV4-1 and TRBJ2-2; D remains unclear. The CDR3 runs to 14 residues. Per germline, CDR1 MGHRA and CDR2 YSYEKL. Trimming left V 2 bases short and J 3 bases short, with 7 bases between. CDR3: CASSQPDHTGELFF. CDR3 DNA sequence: TGCGCCAGCAGCCAACCTGACCACACCGGGGAGCTGTTTTTT.

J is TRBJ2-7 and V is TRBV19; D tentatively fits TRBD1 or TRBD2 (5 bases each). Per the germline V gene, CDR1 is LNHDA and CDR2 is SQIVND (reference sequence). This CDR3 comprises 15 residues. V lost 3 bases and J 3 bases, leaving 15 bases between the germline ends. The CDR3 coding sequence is TGTGCCAGTAGTATGGCGCTGGGGGTAGACTACGAGCAGTACTTC. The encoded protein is CASSMALGVDYEQYF.

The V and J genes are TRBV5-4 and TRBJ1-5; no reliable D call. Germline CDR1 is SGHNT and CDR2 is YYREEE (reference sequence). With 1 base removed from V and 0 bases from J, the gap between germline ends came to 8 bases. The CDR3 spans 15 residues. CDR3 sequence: CASSLFGNSNQPQHF. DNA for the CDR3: TGTGCCAGCAGCTTGTTTGGGAATAGCAATCAGCCCCAGCATTTT.

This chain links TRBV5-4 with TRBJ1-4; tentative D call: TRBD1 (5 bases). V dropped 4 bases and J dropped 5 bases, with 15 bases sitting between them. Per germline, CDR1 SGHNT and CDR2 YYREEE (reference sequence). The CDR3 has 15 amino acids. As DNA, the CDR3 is TGTGCCAGCAGCCCCGGGACGGGGGGGAATGAAAAACTGTTTTTT. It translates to CASSPGTGGNEKLFF.

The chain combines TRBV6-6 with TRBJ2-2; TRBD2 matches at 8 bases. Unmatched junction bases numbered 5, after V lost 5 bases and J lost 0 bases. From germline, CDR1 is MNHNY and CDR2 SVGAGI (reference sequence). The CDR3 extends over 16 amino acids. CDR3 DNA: TGTGCCAGCAGTCAAAGACTAGCGACGAACACCGGGGAGCTGTTTTTT. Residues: CASSQRLATNTGELFF.

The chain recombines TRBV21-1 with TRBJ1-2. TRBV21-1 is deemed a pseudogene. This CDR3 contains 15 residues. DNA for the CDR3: TGTGCCAGCAGCAAATCTAGGGGGGATCGCCGAGGCTACACCTTC. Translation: CASSKSRGDRRGYTF.

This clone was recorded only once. CDR3 coding DNA: TGCGCCAGCAGCCAAGAAGCCCACTATAGCAATCAGCCCCAGCATTTT. It codes for CASSQEAHYSNQPQHF. The V call is TRBV4-1, the J call TRBJ1-5; D is unresolved. Deletions cut 0 bases from V and 0 bases from J, with 9 bases between. This CDR3 contains 16 residues. CDR1 and CDR2 (germline): MGHRA, YSYEKL.

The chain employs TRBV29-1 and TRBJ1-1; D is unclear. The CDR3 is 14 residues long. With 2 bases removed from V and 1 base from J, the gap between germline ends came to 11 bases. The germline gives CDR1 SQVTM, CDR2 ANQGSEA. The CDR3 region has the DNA TGCAGCGTTGAAATTGGGTCTACGAACACTGAAGCTTTCTTT. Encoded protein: CSVEIGSTNTEAFF.

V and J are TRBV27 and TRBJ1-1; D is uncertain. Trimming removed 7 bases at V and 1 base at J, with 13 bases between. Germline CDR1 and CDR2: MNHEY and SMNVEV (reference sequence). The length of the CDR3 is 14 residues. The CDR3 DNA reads TGTGCCAGCAAGATTTACGACGAGAACACTGAAGCTTTCTTT. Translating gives CASKIYDENTEAFF.

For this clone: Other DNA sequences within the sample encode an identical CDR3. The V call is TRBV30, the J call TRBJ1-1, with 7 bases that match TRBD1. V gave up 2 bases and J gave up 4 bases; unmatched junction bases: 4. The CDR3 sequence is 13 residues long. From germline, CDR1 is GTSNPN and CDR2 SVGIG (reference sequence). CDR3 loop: CAWSRQGPTEAFF. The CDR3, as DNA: TGTGCCTGGAGTAGACAGGGACCCACTGAAGCTTTCTTT.

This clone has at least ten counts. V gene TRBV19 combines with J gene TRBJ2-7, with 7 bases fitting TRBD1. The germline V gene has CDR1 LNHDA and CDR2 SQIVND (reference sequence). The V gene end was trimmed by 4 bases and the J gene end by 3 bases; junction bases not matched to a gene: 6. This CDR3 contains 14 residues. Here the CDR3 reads CASSSGDSRYEQYF. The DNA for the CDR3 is TGTGCCAGTAGTAGTGGGGACAGTCGCTACGAGCAGTACTTC.

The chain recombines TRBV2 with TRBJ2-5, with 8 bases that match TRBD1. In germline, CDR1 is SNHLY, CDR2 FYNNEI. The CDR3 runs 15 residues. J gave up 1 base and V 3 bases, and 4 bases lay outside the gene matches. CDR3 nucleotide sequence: TGTGCCAGCAGTGAGACAGGGGTCTTCCAAGAGACCCAGTACTTC. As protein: CASSETGVFQETQYF.

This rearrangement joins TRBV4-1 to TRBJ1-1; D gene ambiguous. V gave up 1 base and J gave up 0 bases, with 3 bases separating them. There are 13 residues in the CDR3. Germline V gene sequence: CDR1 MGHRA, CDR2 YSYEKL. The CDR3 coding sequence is TGCGCCAGCAGCCAAGTGGTGAACACTGAAGCTTTCTTT. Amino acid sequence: CASSQVVNTEAFF.

Here the CDR3 reads CASGQGGETQYF. DNA of the CDR3: TGTGCCAGTGGACAGGGTGGAGAGACCCAGTACTTC. The J gene is TRBJ2-5, the V gene TRBV28, with 8 positions matching TRBD1. This CDR3 comprises 12 residues. Germline CDR1 and CDR2: MDHEN and SYDVKM. The V and J ends lost 9 bases and 4 bases, in that order; junction bases with no gene match: 4.

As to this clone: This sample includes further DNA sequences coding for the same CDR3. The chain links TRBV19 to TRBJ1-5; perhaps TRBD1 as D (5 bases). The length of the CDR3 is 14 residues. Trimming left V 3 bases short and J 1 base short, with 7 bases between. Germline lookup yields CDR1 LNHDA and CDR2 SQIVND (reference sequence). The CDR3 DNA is TGTGCCAGTAGTATCGGGGGAAGCAATCAGCCCCAGCATTTT. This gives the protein CASSIGGSNQPQHF.

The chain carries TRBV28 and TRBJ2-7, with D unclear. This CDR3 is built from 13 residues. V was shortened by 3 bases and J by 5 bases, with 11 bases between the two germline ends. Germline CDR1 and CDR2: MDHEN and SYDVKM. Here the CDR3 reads CASSLGGGDEQYF. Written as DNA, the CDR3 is TGTGCCAGCAGTTTGGGTGGTGGGGACGAGCAGTACTTC.

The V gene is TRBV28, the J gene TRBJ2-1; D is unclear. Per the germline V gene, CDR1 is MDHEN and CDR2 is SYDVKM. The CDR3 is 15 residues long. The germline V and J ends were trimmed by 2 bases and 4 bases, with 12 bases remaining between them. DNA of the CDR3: TGTGCCAGCAGTTTAGGGCTAGGAGTATACAATGAGCAGTTCTTC. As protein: CASSLGLGVYNEQFF.

The CDR3 nucleotides read TGTGCCAGCACCTTGGACGGGATCACTGAAGCTTTCTTT. Translated, it gives CASTLDGITEAFF. The V call is TRBV6-5, the J call TRBJ1-1; D gene uncertain. Trimming removed 7 bases from V and 4 bases from J, with 13 bases in between. The CDR3 consists of 13 residues. CDR1 and CDR2 from the germline V gene are MNHEY and SVGAGI.

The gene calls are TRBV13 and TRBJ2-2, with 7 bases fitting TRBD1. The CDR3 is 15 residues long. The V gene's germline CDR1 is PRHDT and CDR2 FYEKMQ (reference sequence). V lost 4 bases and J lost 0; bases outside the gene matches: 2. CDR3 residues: CASSSQGANTGELFF. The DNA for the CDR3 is TGTGCCAGCAGCTCGCAGGGGGCGAACACCGGGGAGCTGTTTTTT.

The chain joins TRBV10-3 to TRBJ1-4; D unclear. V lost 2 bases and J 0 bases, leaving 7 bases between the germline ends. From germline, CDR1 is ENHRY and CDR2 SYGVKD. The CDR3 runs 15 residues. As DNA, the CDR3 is TGTGCCATCAGTGAGCAGGAAGCAACTAATGAAAAACTGTTTTTT. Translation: CAISEQEATNEKLFF.

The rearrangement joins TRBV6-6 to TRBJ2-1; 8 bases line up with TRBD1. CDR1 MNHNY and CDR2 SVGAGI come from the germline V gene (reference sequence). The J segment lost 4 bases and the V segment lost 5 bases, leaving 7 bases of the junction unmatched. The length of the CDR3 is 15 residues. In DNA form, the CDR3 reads TGTGCCAGCAGTCCAGACAGGGGTTATTACAATGAGCAGTTCTTC. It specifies CASSPDRGYYNEQFF.

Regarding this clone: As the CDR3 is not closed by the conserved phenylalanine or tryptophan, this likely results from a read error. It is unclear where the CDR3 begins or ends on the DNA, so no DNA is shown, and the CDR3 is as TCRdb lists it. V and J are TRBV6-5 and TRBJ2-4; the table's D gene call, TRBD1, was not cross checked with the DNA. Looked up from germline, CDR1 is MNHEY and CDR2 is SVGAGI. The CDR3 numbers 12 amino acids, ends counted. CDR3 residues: CASSRVDRASSL.

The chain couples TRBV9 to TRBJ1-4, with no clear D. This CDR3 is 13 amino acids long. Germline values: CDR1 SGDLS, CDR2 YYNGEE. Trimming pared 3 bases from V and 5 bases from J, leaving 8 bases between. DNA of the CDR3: TGTGCCAGCAGCGGTGCGGTAAATGAAAAACTGTTTTTT. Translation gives CASSGAVNEKLFF.

The CDR3 nucleotides are TGTGCCAGCAGTTCACTAGCGGGGTACAATGAGCAGTTCTTC. Its protein product is CASSSLAGYNEQFF. The chain has TRBV6-6 and TRBJ2-1; 10 bases are a match to TRBD2. Germline values: CDR1 MNHNY, CDR2 SVGAGI (reference sequence). Trimming cost V 4 bases and J 4 bases; bases outside gene matches: 1. The CDR3 has 14 amino acids.

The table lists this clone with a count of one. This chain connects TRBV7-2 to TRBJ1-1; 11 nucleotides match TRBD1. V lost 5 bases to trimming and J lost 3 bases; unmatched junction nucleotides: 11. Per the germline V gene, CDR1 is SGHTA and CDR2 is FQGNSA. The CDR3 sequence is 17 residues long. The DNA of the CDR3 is TGTGCCAGCAGCCCGAAGGGACAGGGGGTGGGCTACACTGAAGCTTTCTTT. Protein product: CASSPKGQGVGYTEAFF.

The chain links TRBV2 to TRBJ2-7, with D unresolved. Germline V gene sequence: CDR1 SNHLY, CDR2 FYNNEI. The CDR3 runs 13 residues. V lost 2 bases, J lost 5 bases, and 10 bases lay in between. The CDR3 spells CASSEMRVDEQYV. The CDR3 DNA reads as TGTGCCAGCAGTGAAATGCGAGTAGACGAGCAGTACGTC.